This T cell receptor beta chain originates from a study of blood T cell repertoires in COVID-19. Background on the study: The United States, Italy and Spain provided the acute and convalescent COVID-19 samples. Sources were T cells, B-cell-depleted T cells, or PBMCs; the material itself was cDNA or gDNA.

In the original processing: Scientists estimated how many nucleated cells there were by amplifying reference gene primers. Profiling relied on immunoSEQ multiplex PCR, and the TCRdb table lists in-frame clones only, not all of them. The V and J calls and clone size come from that table; D and trimming were worked out from the DNA. This sample has around 27,000 clones, with 80% to 90% found just once. Germline V gene data show CDR1 as MGHDK and CDR2 as SYGVNS. V lost 3 bases and J 7 bases, leaving 21 bases between the germline ends. This CDR3 is built from 16 residues. The sequenced sample consisted of peripheral blood. This sequence originates from a man in his sixties with acute or convalescent COVID-19. The chain joins TRBV25-1 to TRBJ1-2; D is possibly TRBD1 (5 bases). In DNA, the CDR3 is TGTGCCAGCAGTGACCTAGGTACAGGTTCGGCGCGTGGCTACACCTTC. Amino acid sequence: CASSDLGTGSARGYTF.